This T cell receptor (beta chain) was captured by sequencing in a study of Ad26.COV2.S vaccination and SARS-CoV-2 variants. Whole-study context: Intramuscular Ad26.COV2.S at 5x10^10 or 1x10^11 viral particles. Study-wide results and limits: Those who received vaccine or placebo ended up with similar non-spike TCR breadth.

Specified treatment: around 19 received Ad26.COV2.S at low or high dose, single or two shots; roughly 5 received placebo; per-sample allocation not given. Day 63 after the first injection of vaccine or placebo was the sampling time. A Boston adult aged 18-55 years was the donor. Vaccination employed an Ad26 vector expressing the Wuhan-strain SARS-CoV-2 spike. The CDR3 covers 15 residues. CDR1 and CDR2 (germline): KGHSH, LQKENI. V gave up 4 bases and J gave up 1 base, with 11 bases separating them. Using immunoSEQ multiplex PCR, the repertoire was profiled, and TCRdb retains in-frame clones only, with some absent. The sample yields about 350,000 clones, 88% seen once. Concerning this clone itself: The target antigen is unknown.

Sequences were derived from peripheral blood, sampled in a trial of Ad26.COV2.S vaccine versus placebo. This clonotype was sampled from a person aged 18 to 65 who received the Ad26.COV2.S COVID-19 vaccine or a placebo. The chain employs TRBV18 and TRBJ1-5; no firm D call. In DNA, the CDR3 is TGTGCCAGCTCACGGGAGGAGGCGAGCAATCAGCCCCAGCATTTT. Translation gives CASSREEASNQPQHF.